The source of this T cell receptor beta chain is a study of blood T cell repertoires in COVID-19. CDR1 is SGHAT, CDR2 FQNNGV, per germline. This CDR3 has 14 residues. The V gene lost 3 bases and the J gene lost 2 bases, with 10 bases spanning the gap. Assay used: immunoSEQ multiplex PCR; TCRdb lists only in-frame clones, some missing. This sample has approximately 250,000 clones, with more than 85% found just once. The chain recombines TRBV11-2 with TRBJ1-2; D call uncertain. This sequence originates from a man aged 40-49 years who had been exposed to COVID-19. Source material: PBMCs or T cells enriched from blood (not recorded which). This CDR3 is CASSFSGRNYGYTF. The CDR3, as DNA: TGTGCCAGCAGCTTCAGCGGCAGAAACTATGGCTACACCTTC. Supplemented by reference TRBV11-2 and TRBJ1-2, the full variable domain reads EAGVAQSPRYKIIEKRQSVAFWCNPISGHATLYWYQQILGQGPKLLIQFQNNGVVDDSQLPKDRFSAERLKGVDSTLKIQPAKLEDSAVYLCASSFSGRNYGYTFGSGTRLTVV.